This entry lists 17 T cell receptor beta chains sequenced from one sample in a study of T cell responses to AZD1222 COVID-19 vaccine (dated by TCRdb to about 2021). The sample's time point, from its label and the paper: baseline before first vaccination. Library method: the immunoSEQ multiplex PCR assay. Entries here come from immuneACCESS through TCRdb and include only in-frame sequences with V and J called. Some clones fail to appear in such tables; in the studies checked, an unresolved V gene covers under half of the shortfall, and the cause of the remainder is unknown. Here the sample has around 97,000 clones; roughly 87% occur a single time. The ten largest make up more than 4.5% of the sample. This sample comprised peripheral blood, obtained on day 0 of AZD1222 vaccination. These receptors originate from an adult in good health.

The chain uses TRBV12-3 or TRBV12-4 and TRBJ1-2, with TRBD1 as a possible D gene (5 bases). The CDR3 length is 11 residues. V was clipped by 4 bases and J by 7 bases, with 7 bases between them. The CDR3 loop is CASSSGIGYTF. In DNA form, the CDR3 reads TGTGCCAGCAGTTCAGGGATTGGCTACACCTTC.

The chain uses TRBV5-1 and TRBJ2-5; 8 bases map to TRBD2. This CDR3 contains 19 residues. The V gene end was trimmed by 0 bases and the J gene end by 1 base; junction bases not matched to a gene: 14. Germline V lookup: CDR1 SGHRS, CDR2 YFSETQ. CDR3 nucleotide sequence: TGCGCCAGCAGCTTGGAGCCCTCAACGCGGGGGGCGGGCCAAGAGACCCAGTACTTC. Protein product: CASSLEPSTRGAGQETQYF. Combining the CDR3 with reference TRBV5-1 and TRBJ2-5 gives the whole variable domain KAGVTQTPRYLIKTRGQQVTLSCSPISGHRSVSWYQQTPGQGLQFLFEYFSETQRNKGNFPGRFSGRQFSNSRSEMNVSTLELGDSALYLCASSLEPSTRGAGQETQYFGPGTRLLVL.

The chain is built from TRBV6-5 and TRBJ1-2; 10 bases are shared with TRBD1. Unmatched junction bases numbered 12, after V lost 10 bases and J lost 4 bases. The CDR3 is 15 residues long. Germline V gives CDR1 MNHEY, CDR2 SVGAGI. The CDR3 DNA sequence: TGTGCCATTTCGGATCCGACAGGGGGCGTCTATGGCTACACCTTC. Translation gives CAISDPTGGVYGYTF.

J is TRBJ2-3 and V is TRBV18; either TRBD1 or TRBD2 may supply D (5 bases each). Trimming took off 3 bases at V and 0 bases at J, with 13 bases between the two ends. This CDR3 region has 16 residues. Germline CDR1 and CDR2: KGHSH and LQKENI. The DNA of the CDR3 is TGTGCCAGCTCACCGCGTGGGGGATATAGCACAGATACGCAGTATTTT. Amino acid sequence: CASSPRGGYSTDTQYF. Full variable domain (missing parts from reference TRBV18 and TRBJ2-3): NAGVMQNPRHLVRRRGQEARLRCSPMKGHSHVYWYRQLPEEGLKFMVYLQKENIIDESGMPKERFSAEFPKEGPSILRIQQVVRGDSAAYFCASSPRGGYSTDTQYFGPGTRLTVL.

The chain combines TRBV19 with TRBJ1-3, with D hard to call. The CDR3 runs 13 residues. Trimming took 6 bases from V and 2 from J, leaving 8 bases between them. Germline V gives CDR1 LNHDA, CDR2 SQIVND (reference sequence). In nucleotides, the CDR3 is TGTGCCAGTAGCAAACTAGCTGGAAACACCATATATTTT. It specifies CASSKLAGNTIYF.

This chain links TRBV20-1 with TRBJ1-4; possibly TRBD1 for D (5 bases). V lost 3 bases, J lost 9 bases, and 14 bases lay in between. The CDR3 has 13 residues. Germline values: CDR1 DFQATT, CDR2 SNEGSKA (reference sequence). The CDR3 DNA follows: TGCAGTGCTAGTGGGGCCGGGTCTAAAAAACTGTTTTTT. Amino acids: CSASGAGSKKLFF.

This rearrangement joins TRBV28 to TRBJ2-7; the D call may be TRBD1 or TRBD2 (5 bases each). This CDR3 is built from 12 residues. The germline V gene encodes CDR1 MDHEN and CDR2 SYDVKM. The V and J ends lost 10 bases and 5 bases respectively, with 15 bases between them. The CDR3 loop reads CATLGPADEQYF. The CDR3 nucleotides are TGTGCCACCCTGGGACCAGCAGACGAGCAGTACTTC.

V and J are TRBV5-8 and TRBJ2-7, with D uncertain. The germline V gene has CDR1 SGHTS and CDR2 YDEGEE. The CDR3 loop spans 14 amino acids. Trimming took off 2 bases at V and 6 bases at J, with 15 bases between the two ends. The CDR3: CASSFGPRQTEQYF. In DNA form, the CDR3 reads TGTGCCAGCAGCTTCGGGCCGAGGCAGACCGAGCAGTACTTC. The variable domain in full, with the rest retrieved from reference TRBV5-8 and TRBJ2-7, is EAGVTQSPTHLIKTRGQQATLRCSPISGHTSVYWYQQALGLGLQFLLWYDEGEERNRGNFPPRFSGRQFPNYSSELNVNALELEDSALYLCASSFGPRQTEQYFGPGTRLTVT.

The chain carries TRBV6-5 and TRBJ1-3, with D unresolved. The V gene lost 5 bases and the J gene lost 3 bases, with 14 bases spanning the gap. Germline lookup yields CDR1 MNHEY and CDR2 SVGAGI. This CDR3 comprises 15 residues. The CDR3 DNA follows: TGTGCCAGCAGTCCCATTGTGTCCGGTGGAAACACCATATATTTT. This gives the protein CASSPIVSGGNTIYF.

The V call is TRBV19, the J call TRBJ2-5, with 10 bases lining up with TRBD2. This CDR3 has 17 amino acids. Trimming removed 3 bases from V and 3 bases from J; junction bases left unmatched: 10. The germline V gene has CDR1 LNHDA and CDR2 SQIVND (reference sequence). CDR3 in amino acids: CASSIWPSGGGKETQYF. The CDR3 DNA reads as TGTGCCAGTAGTATTTGGCCTAGCGGGGGAGGGAAAGAGACCCAGTACTTC.

The chain carries TRBV5-8 and TRBJ2-5; D unclear. Germline V gene data show CDR1 as SGHTS and CDR2 as YDEGEE. The germline V and J ends were trimmed by 1 base and 4 bases, with 17 bases remaining between them. The CDR3 loop spans 16 amino acids. The CDR3 DNA sequence: TGTGCCAGCAGCTTGTATCGCTTCACCTTAAGAGAGACCCAGTACTTC. As protein: CASSLYRFTLRETQYF.

CDR3 protein: CASSIDPRQPQHF. CDR3 sequence (DNA): TGTGCCAGTAGTATAGATCCCCGGCAGCCCCAGCATTTT. The chain recombines TRBV19 with TRBJ1-5, with no clear D. V lost 0 bases, J lost 7 bases, and 7 bases lay in between. This CDR3 contains 13 residues. The germline CDR1 and CDR2 sequences are LNHDA and SQIVND (reference sequence).

In this sample, this clone turned up once. V usage is TRBV5-1 and J usage is TRBJ2-2, with 7 bases aligning to TRBD1. With 6 bases clipped from V and 2 bases from J, the junction kept 7 bases outside the gene matches. CDR3 length equals 15 residues. Per germline, CDR1 SGHRS and CDR2 YFSETQ. The CDR3 DNA is TGCGCCAGCAAGGGGTTAGGGGGCAACACCGGGGAGCTGTTTTTT. This gives the protein CASKGLGGNTGELFF.

The gene calls are TRBV28 and TRBJ1-5, with D tentatively TRBD1 (5 bases). Per the germline V gene, CDR1 is MDHEN and CDR2 is SYDVKM. V lost 6 bases and J 6 bases, leaving 15 bases between the germline ends. This CDR3 has 14 amino acids. The CDR3 DNA sequence: TGTGCCAGCAGCCCTCAGGGCCACCGTCAGCCCCAGCATTTT. It codes for CASSPQGHRQPQHF.

A few counts support this clone. This CDR3 reads CAWARETGNSPLHF. The CDR3 region has the DNA TGTGCCTGGGCTAGGGAGACGGGGAATTCACCCCTCCACTTT. V usage is TRBV30 and J usage is TRBJ1-6; no definite D call. The CDR3 spans 14 residues. V lost 5 bases, J lost 7 bases, and 15 bases lay in between. CDR1 GTSNPN and CDR2 SVGIG come from the germline V gene (reference sequence).

CDR3 DNA: TGCGCCAGCAGCGGATGGGACGGACCTCTGTATGGCTACACCTTC. Its translation: CASSGWDGPLYGYTF. The chain recombines TRBV4-3 with TRBJ1-2, with D tentatively TRBD1 (5 bases). V was pared by 5 bases and J by 5 bases, with 18 bases between. Germline-derived CDR1 and CDR2 are LGHNA and YSLEER. This CDR3 has 15 residues.

The chain combines TRBV7-3 with TRBJ2-1, with TRBD1 matching 9 bases. The length of the CDR3 is 15 residues. Germline trimming cut 5 bases from V and 6 bases from J; bases unmatched to any gene: 8. Germline loops: CDR1 SGHTA, CDR2 FQGTGA. CDR3: CASSPGTGLSNEQFF. CDR3 DNA sequence: TGTGCCAGCAGCCCCGGGACAGGGCTCTCCAATGAGCAGTTCTTC.